The next 20 T cell receptor beta chains were all read from a single sample in a study of identical twins. Via MiXCR, TCRdb re-called the 5' RACE reads, giving one row per CDR3 protein. The sample includes roughly 350,000 distinct CDR3 sequences, 12% of them seen just once. Separately, the same data were catalogued under a study of yellow fever vaccine responses in identical twins.

Material: CD8+ T cells sorted from blood. Source of these receptors: a woman under 30 in good health.

Many counts were recorded for this clonotype. The rearrangement links TRBV20-1 to TRBJ1-1, with unresolved D. V lost 8 bases and J 0 bases, leaving 7 bases between the germline ends. This CDR3 contains 11 residues. The germline V gene has CDR1 DFQATT and CDR2 SNEGSKA (reference sequence). The CDR3 reads CSTQLNTEAFF. The CDR3 region has the DNA TGCAGTACACAGTTGAACACTGAAGCTTTCTTT.

This clonotype was counted between two and nine times. The chain carries TRBV7-9 and TRBJ2-1, with a tentative D call TRBD1 (7 bases). Trimming pared 3 bases from V and 9 bases from J, leaving 18 bases between. Germline CDR1 SEHNR, CDR2 FQNEAQ (reference sequence). The CDR3 covers 15 residues. CDR3 loop: CASSLPDRRGSEQFF. The DNA of the CDR3 is TGTGCCAGCAGCTTGCCGGACAGGCGGGGCTCTGAGCAGTTCTTC.

The rearrangement links TRBV20-1 to TRBJ2-2, with 7 nucleotides matching TRBD2. V shed 2 bases and J 2 bases; nucleotides not matched to a gene: 5. The CDR3 spans 15 residues. CDR1 is DFQATT and CDR2 is SNEGSKA in the germline V gene (reference sequence). The CDR3 sequence is CSARNAGANTGELFF. Written as DNA, the CDR3 is TGCAGTGCTAGAAACGCGGGAGCTAACACCGGGGAGCTGTTTTTT.

This clonotype was counted a few times. The chain is built from TRBV28 and TRBJ2-5, with a possible D match to TRBD1 (5 bases). Trimming removed 8 bases from V and 5 bases from J, with 18 bases in between. The CDR3 length is 14 residues. CDR1 MDHEN and CDR2 SYDVKM come from the germline V gene. The CDR3 spells CASDDSPLQETQYF. The CDR3, as DNA: TGTGCCAGCGATGACAGCCCCTTACAGGAGACCCAGTACTTC. Together with reference TRBV28 and TRBJ2-5, the CDR3 gives the full variable domain: DVKVTQSSRYLVKRTGEKVFLECVQDMDHENMFWYRQDPGLGLRLIYFSYDVKMKEKGDIPEGYSVSREKKERFSLILESASTNQTSMYLCASDDSPLQETQYFGPGTRLLVL.

In its sample, this clonotype was seen a few times. The chain combines TRBV4-1 with TRBJ2-6, with D possibly matching TRBD2 (5 bases). The CDR3 consists of 18 residues. V lost 2 bases and J 0 bases, leaving 14 bases between the germline ends. From germline, CDR1 is MGHRA and CDR2 YSYEKL. CDR3 coding DNA: TGCGCCAGCAGCCAAACATCGGGGAGAGTCTCTGGGGCCAACGTCCTGACTTTC. Encoded protein: CASSQTSGRVSGANVLTF.

The chain carries TRBV7-9 and TRBJ2-7, with D hard to call. Germline loops: CDR1 SEHNR, CDR2 FQNEAQ (reference sequence). The CDR3 is 16 residues long. The ends were cut back, 1 base at V and 5 bases at J, with 18 bases in the middle. The CDR3 protein is CASSLVSGPDGDEQYV. In DNA, the CDR3 is TGTGCCAGCAGCTTAGTTTCGGGCCCCGACGGCGACGAGCAGTACGTC.

This clonotype was counted between two and nine times. The rearrangement links TRBV7-9 to TRBJ1-6; D remains ambiguous. Trimming pared 1 base from V and 6 bases from J, leaving 10 bases between. CDR1 is SEHNR and CDR2 is FQNEAQ in the germline V gene (reference sequence). The CDR3 totals 15 residues. CDR3 sequence reads: CASSLELGPNSPLHF. The DNA for the CDR3 is TGTGCCAGCAGCTTAGAACTGGGCCCTAATTCACCCCTCCACTTT.

The chain joins TRBV7-2 to TRBJ2-7; D call uncertain. The V gene lost 4 bases and the J gene lost 6 bases, with 16 bases spanning the gap. This CDR3 comprises 14 residues. CDR1 is SGHTA and CDR2 is FQGNSA in the germline V gene. The CDR3 coding sequence is TGTGCCAGCAGCTCCGGAGCAGGTGTTCTCGAGCAGTACTTC. As protein: CASSSGAGVLEQYF.

This clonotype has a handful of counts. The V call is TRBV7-9, the J call TRBJ2-3; D is ambiguous. Deletions cut 8 bases from V and 3 bases from J, with 9 bases between. CDR1 is SEHNR, CDR2 FQNEAQ, per germline (reference sequence). This CDR3 contains 12 residues. CDR3 loop: CASALGTDTQYF. CDR3 DNA: TGTGCCAGCGCCCTGGGGACAGATACGCAGTATTTT. Using reference TRBV7-9 and TRBJ2-3 for the parts outside the CDR3, the full variable domain is DTGVSQNPRHKITKRGQNVTFRCDPISEHNRLYWYRQTLGQGPEFLTYFQNEAQLEKSRLLSDRFSAERPKGSFSTLEIQRTEQGDSAMYLCASALGTDTQYFGPGTRLTVL.

This clonotype was seen a few times. This chain links TRBV11-3 with TRBJ2-1, with 7 positions matching TRBD1. The CDR3 contains 16 residues. The germline V gene has CDR1 SGHNT and CDR2 YENEEA. With V trimmed by 5 bases and J by 4 bases, 11 bases remained unmatched. The CDR3 protein is CASSPHEGAPYNEQFF. The DNA of the CDR3 is TGTGCCAGCAGCCCGCATGAGGGGGCACCTTACAATGAGCAGTTCTTC.

This clonotype was seen a handful of times. This sequence joins TRBV5-5 and TRBJ2-7; TRBD2 matches 14 bases. V lost 6 bases, J lost 3 bases, and 14 bases stayed unmatched. The germline V gene has CDR1 SGHKS and CDR2 YYEKEE (reference sequence). The CDR3 covers 18 residues. CDR3 coding DNA: TGTGCCAGCAACCTCGCTTGGACTAGCGGGAGGACCGACTACGAGCAGTACTTC. This gives the protein CASNLAWTSGRTDYEQYF. Looking up the rest from reference TRBV5-5 and TRBJ2-7 gives the full variable domain: DAGVTQSPTHLIKTRGQQVTLRCSPISGHKSVSWYQQVLGQGPQFIFQYYEKEERGRGNFPDRFSARQFPNYSSELNVNALLLGDSALYLCASNLAWTSGRTDYEQYFGPGTRLTVT.

The chain carries TRBV3-1 and TRBJ2-1, with 7 bases that match TRBD2. CDR1 and CDR2 (germline): LGHDT, YNNKEL (reference sequence). Unmatched junction bases numbered 15, after V lost 1 base and J lost 3 bases. The CDR3 is 19 residues long. CDR3 coding DNA: TGTGCCAGCAGCCAAGGTTCTGGGGCTAGCGGAGGCTACTACAATGAGCAGTTCTTC. This codes for CASSQGSGASGGYYNEQFF.

Only a few counts were recorded for this clonotype. V and J are TRBV29-1 and TRBJ1-2; TRBD1 is a possible D gene (5 bases). The CDR3 covers 15 residues. The germline gives CDR1 SQVTM, CDR2 ANQGSEA. Deletions cut 7 bases from V and 5 bases from J, with 23 bases between. CDR3 loop: CSAPLFGAVGYGYTF. CDR3 coding DNA: TGCAGCGCGCCCCTCTTCGGGGCTGTCGGTTATGGCTACACCTTC.

This clonotype was observed a handful of times. The chain employs TRBV15 and TRBJ2-7, with 8 bases fitting TRBD2. Trimming at V came to 5 bases and at J to 2 bases, leaving 5 bases not matched to a gene. Germline CDR1 and CDR2: LNHNV and YYDKDF (reference sequence). The CDR3 has 14 residues. The CDR3: CATSDPGLAYEQYF. CDR3 DNA sequence: TGTGCCACCAGCGACCCGGGACTAGCCTACGAGCAGTACTTC.

The chain has TRBV2 and TRBJ2-7; TRBD2 is a possible D gene (6 bases). The CDR3 covers 17 residues. The ends were cut back, 1 base at V and 0 bases at J, with 16 bases in the middle. Germline CDR1 reads SNHLY; CDR2 reads FYNNEI. CDR3 nucleotides: TGTGCCAGCAGTGAAGAGAGTTTGCGGGAAATCTCCTACGAGCAGTACTTC. Translation: CASSEESLREISYEQYF.

J is TRBJ2-5 and V is TRBV25-1; 8 bases map to TRBD1. After removal of 9 bases from V and 8 bases from J, the junction contained 8 bases not matched to a gene. Germline V gives CDR1 MGHDK, CDR2 SYGVNS. The CDR3 is 12 amino acids. Here the CDR3 DNA reads TGTGCCAGGTGGGACAGGCCGGGTACCCAGTACTTC. The encoded protein is CARWDRPGTQYF.

This clonotype turned up a few times. The gene calls are TRBV6-5 and TRBJ2-2; D is possibly TRBD1 (5 bases). This CDR3 is 15 amino acids long. Trimming left V 2 bases short and J 0 bases short, with 7 bases between. Germline CDR1 MNHEY, CDR2 SVGAGI. The CDR3: CASSYRQTNTGELFF. Here the CDR3 DNA reads TGTGCCAGCAGTTACCGACAGACGAACACCGGGGAGCTGTTTTTT.

The rearrangement links TRBV11-1 to TRBJ2-2; TRBD1 is a possible D gene (6 bases). Germline lookup yields CDR1 SGHAT and CDR2 FQDESV (reference sequence). The CDR3 covers 18 residues. V lost 5 bases to trimming and J lost 2 bases, with 21 bases between them. The CDR3, as DNA: TGTGCCAGCAGCCCAAGCCTACGGACAGCACTTAACACCGGGGAGCTGTTTTTT. It yields the protein CASSPSLRTALNTGELFF.

This clonotype was observed a handful of times. The chain recombines TRBV20-1 with TRBJ2-1; D remains ambiguous. V lost 4 bases and J 0 bases, leaving 10 bases between the germline ends. Germline-derived CDR1 and CDR2 are DFQATT and SNEGSKA (reference sequence). The CDR3 has 14 residues. CDR3 in DNA: TGCAGTGCTAAAAGAACTGACTCCTACAATGAGCAGTTCTTC. It codes for CSAKRTDSYNEQFF.

CDR3 in amino acids: CATSDPRKLATDTQYF. The CDR3 nucleotides are TGTGCCACCAGTGACCCCCGGAAGTTAGCTACAGATACGCAGTATTTT. This chain links TRBV24-1 with TRBJ2-3; unclear D gene. CDR3 length: 16 residues. CDR1 and CDR2 (germline): KGHDR, SFDVKD. Trimming left V 4 bases short and J 3 bases short, with 16 bases between.